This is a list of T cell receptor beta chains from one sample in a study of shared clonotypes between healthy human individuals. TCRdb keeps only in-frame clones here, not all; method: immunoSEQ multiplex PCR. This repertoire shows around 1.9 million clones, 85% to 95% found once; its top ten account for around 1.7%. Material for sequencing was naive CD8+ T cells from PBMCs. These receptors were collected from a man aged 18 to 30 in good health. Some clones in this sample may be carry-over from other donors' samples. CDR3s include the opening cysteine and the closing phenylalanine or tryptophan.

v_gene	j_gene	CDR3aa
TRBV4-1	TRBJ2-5	CASSQDPRGHLGETQYF
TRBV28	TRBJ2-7	CASSISRDGQYF
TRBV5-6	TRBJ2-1	CASSPGTGDNEQFF
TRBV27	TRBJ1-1	CASRGLRDQGERAFF
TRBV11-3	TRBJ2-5	CASSSREEETQYF
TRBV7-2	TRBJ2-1	CASSAGSSYNEQFF
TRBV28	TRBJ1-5	CASTLEAGGLGRPQHF
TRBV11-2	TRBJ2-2	CASDKRAGGMDTGELFF
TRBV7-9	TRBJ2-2	CASSVGTSGSTMDTGELFF
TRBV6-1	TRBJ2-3	CASSLLAGATDTQYF
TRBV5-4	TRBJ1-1	CASSSGRGTEAFF